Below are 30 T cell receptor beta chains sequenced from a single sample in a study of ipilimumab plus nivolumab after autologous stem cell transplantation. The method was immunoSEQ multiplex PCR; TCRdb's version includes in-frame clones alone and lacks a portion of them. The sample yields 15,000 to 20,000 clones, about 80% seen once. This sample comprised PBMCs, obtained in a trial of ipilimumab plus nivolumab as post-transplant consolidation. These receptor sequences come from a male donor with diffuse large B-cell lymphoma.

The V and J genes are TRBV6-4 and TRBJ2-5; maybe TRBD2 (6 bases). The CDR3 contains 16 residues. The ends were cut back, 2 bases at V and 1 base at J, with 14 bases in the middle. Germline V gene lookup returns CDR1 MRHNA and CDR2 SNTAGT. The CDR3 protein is CASSDPGTPIQETQYF. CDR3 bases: TGTGCCAGCAGTGACCCCGGGACTCCAATCCAAGAGACCCAGTACTTC.

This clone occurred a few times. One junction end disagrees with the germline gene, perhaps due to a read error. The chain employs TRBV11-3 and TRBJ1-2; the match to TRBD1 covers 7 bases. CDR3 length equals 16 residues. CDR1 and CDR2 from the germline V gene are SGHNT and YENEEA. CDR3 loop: CASSVDRAGMDYGYTF. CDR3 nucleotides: TGTGCCAGCAGCGTAGACAGGGCGGGGATGGACTATGGCTACACCTTC.

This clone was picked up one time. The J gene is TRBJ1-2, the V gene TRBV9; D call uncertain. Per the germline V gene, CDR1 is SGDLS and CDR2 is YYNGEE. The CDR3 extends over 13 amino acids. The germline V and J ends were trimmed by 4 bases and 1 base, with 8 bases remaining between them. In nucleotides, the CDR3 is TGTGCCAGCAGCTCGACACTTAACTATGGCTACACCTTC. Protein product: CASSSTLNYGYTF. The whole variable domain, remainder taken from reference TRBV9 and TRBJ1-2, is DSGVTQTPKHLITATGQRVTLRCSPRSGDLSVYWYQQSLDQGLQFLIQYYNGEERAKGNILERFSAQQFPDLHSELNLSSLELGDSALYFCASSSTLNYGYTFGSGTRLTVV.

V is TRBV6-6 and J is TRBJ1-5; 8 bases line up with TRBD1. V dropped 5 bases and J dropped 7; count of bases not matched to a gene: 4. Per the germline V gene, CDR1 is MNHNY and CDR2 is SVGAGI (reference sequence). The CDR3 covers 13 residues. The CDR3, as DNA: TGTGCCAGCAGTGGGGACAGGCCGCAGCCCCAGCATTTT. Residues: CASSGDRPQPQHF.

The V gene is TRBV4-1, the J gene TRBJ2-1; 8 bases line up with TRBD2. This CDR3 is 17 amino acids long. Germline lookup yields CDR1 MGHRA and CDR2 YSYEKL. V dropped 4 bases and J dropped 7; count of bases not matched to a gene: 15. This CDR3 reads CASSRPQGAGAFNEQFF. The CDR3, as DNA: TGCGCCAGCAGCCGTCCTCAGGGAGCGGGGGCATTTAATGAGCAGTTCTTC.

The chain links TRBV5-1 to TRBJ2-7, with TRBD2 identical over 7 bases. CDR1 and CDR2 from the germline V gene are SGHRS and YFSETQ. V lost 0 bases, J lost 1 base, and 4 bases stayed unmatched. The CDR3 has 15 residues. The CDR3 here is CASSLDWRGSYEQYF. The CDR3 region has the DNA TGCGCCAGCAGCTTGGATTGGCGGGGGTCCTACGAGCAGTACTTC.

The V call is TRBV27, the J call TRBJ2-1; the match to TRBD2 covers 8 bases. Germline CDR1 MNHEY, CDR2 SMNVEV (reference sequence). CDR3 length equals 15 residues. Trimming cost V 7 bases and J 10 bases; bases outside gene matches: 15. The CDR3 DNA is TGTGCCAGCACCTACCTCGGGGGGGCCGGGCAGGAGCAGTTCTTC. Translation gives CASTYLGGAGQEQFF.

CDR3 protein: CASSANRLAGGAGGEQFF. The CDR3 coding sequence is TGTGCCAGCAGCGCAAACCGCTTAGCTGGGGGCGCGGGTGGTGAGCAGTTCTTC. The chain links TRBV9 to TRBJ2-1, with D possibly matching TRBD1 (6 bases). The germline V gene encodes CDR1 SGDLS and CDR2 YYNGEE. This CDR3 has 18 amino acids. Deletions cut 3 bases from V and 9 bases from J, with 28 bases between. Full variable domain (outside the CDR3, taken from reference TRBV9 and TRBJ2-1): DSGVTQTPKHLITATGQRVTLRCSPRSGDLSVYWYQQSLDQGLQFLIQYYNGEERAKGNILERFSAQQFPDLHSELNLSSLELGDSALYFCASSANRLAGGAGGEQFFGPGTRLTVL.

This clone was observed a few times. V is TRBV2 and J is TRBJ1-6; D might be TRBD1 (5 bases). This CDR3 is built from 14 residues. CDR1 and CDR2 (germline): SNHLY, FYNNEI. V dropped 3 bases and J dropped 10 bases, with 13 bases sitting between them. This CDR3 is CASSEGRVHSPLHF. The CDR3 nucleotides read TGTGCCAGCAGTGAGGGCAGGGTACACTCACCCCTCCACTTT.

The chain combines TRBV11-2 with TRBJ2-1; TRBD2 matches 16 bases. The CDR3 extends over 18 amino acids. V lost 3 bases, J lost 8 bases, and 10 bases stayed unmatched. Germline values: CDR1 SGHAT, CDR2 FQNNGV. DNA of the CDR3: TGTGCCAGCAGCTTCCGGCTGCTCGGGACTAGCGGGAGGGATGAGCAGTTCTTC. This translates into CASSFRLLGTSGRDEQFF.

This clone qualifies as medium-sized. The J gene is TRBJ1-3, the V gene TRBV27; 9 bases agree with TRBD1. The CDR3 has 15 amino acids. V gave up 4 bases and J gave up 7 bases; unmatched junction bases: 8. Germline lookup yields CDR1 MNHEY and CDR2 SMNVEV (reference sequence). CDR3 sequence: CASSYTGTGINTIYF. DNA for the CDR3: TGTGCCAGCAGTTATACCGGGACAGGGATCAACACCATATATTTT.

CDR3 sequence: CASSRDRDGKYF. In nucleotides, the CDR3 is TGTGCCAGCAGCAGAGACCGGGACGGAAAGTACTTC. The rearrangement links TRBV7-8 to TRBJ2-7; the D call may be TRBD1 or TRBD2 (5 bases each). The CDR3 loop spans 12 amino acids. In germline, CDR1 is SGHVS, CDR2 FQNEAQ. Trimming left V 5 bases short and J 11 bases short, with 16 bases between.

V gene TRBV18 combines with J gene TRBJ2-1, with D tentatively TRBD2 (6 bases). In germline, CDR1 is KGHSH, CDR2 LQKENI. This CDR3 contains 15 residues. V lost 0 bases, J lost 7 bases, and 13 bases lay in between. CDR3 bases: TGTGCCAGCTCACCACCGATCGGGGGTGGTAATGAGCAGTTCTTC. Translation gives CASSPPIGGGNEQFF. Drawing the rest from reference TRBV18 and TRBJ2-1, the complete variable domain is NAGVMQNPRHLVRRRGQEARLRCSPMKGHSHVYWYRQLPEEGLKFMVYLQKENIIDESGMPKERFSAEFPKEGPSILRIQQVVRGDSAAYFCASSPPIGGGNEQFFGPGTRLTVL.

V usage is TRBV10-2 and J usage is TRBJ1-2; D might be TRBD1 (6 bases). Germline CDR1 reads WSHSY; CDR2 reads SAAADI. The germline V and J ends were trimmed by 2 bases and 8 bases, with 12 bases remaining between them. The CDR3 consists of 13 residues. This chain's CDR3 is CASSELGGLGYTF. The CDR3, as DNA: TGCGCCAGCAGTGAGCTCGGGGGCCTCGGCTACACCTTC.

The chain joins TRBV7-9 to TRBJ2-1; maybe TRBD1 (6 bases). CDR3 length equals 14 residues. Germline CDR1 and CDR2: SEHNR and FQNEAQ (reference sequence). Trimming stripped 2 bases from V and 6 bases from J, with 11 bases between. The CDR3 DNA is TGTGCCAGCAGCTTAACGACAGGAGCCAATGAGCAGTTCTTC. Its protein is CASSLTTGANEQFF.

The CDR3 spells CASSYLGSYGYTF. In nucleotides, the CDR3 is TGTGCCAGCAGTTACCTAGGGTCCTATGGCTACACCTTC. The chain recombines TRBV6-6 with TRBJ1-2; the D is unclear. Germline V gene data show CDR1 as MNHNY and CDR2 as SVGAGI (reference sequence). V lost 2 bases, J lost 4 bases, and 8 bases lay in between. This CDR3 region has 13 residues.

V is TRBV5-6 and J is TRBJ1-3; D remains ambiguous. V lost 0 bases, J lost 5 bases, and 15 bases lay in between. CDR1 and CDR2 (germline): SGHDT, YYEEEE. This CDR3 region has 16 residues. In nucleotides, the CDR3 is TGTGCCAGCAGCTTGGAATTAGGAGGGAAACGAAACACCATATATTTT. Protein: CASSLELGGKRNTIYF. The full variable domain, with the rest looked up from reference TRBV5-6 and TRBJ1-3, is DAGVTQSPTHLIKTRGQQVTLRCSPKSGHDTVSWYQQALGQGPQFIFQYYEEEERQRGNFPDRFSGHQFPNYSSELNVNALLLGDSALYLCASSLELGGKRNTIYFGEGSWLTVV.

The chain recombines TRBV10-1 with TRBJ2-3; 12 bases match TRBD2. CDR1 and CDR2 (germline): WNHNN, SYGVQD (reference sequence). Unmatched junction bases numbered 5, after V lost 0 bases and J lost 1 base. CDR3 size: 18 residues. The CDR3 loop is CASSESTSGGPRTDTQYF. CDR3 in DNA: TGCGCCAGCAGTGAGTCTACTAGCGGGGGGCCTCGCACAGATACGCAGTATTTT.

CDR3 nucleotide sequence: TGTGCCAGCAGTTTTACGGGCCCTAGAATCGGGGAGCTGTTTTTT. It encodes CASSFTGPRIGELFF. The rearrangement uses TRBV28 and TRBJ2-2; no reliable D call. V dropped 3 bases and J dropped 7 bases, with 15 bases sitting between them. Germline V gene lookup returns CDR1 MDHEN and CDR2 SYDVKM. The CDR3 loop spans 15 amino acids.

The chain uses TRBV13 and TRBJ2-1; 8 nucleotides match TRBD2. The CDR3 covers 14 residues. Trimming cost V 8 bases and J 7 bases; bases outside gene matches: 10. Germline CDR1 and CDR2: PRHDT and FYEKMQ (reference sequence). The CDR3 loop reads CASSQALAANEQFF. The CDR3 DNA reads TGTGCCAGCTCCCAGGCACTAGCGGCTAATGAGCAGTTCTTC.

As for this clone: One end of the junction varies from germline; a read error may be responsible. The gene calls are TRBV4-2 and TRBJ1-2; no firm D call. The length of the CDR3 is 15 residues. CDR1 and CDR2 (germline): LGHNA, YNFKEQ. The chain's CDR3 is CASSLEGGYGHGHTF. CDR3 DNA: TGTGCCAGCAGCCTGGAGGGAGGGTACGGTCATGGCCACACCTTC.

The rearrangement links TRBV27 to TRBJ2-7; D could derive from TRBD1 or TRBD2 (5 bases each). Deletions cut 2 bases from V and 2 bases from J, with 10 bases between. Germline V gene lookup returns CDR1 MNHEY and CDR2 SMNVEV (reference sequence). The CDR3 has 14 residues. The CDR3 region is CASSLRMGAYEQYF. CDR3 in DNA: TGTGCCAGCAGTTTACGGATGGGGGCCTACGAGCAGTACTTC.

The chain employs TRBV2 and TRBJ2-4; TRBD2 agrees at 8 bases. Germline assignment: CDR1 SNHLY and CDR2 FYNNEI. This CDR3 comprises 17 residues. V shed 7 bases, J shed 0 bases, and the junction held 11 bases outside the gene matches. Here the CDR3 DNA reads TGTGCCAGCAAGGCGGGGGGTCTTCTCCTAGCCAAAAACATTCAGTACTTC. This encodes CASKAGGLLLAKNIQYF. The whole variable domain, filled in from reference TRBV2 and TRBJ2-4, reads EPEVTQTPSHQVTQMGQEVILRCVPISNHLYFYWYRQILGQKVEFLVSFYNNEISEKSEIFDDQFSVERPDGSNFTLKIRSTKLEDSAMYFCASKAGGLLLAKNIQYFGAGTRLSVL.

The DNA of the CDR3 is TGTGCCAGCAGCAACCGGGGGGGTAGCAATGAGCAGTTCTTC. It translates to CASSNRGGSNEQFF. The chain uses TRBV7-9 and TRBJ2-1, with 8 bases that match TRBD2. V was pared by 5 bases and J by 6 bases, with 6 bases of the junction left unmatched. Germline values: CDR1 SEHNR, CDR2 FQNEAQ (reference sequence). This CDR3 comprises 14 residues.

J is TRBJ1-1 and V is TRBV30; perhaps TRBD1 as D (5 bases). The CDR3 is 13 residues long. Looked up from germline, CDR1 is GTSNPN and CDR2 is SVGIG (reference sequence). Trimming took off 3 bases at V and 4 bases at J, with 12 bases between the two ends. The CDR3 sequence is CAWRKGRGTEAFF. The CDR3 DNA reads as TGTGCCTGGAGAAAGGGAAGGGGCACTGAAGCTTTCTTT. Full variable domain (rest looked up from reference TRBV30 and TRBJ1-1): SQTIHQWPATLVQPVGSPLSLECTVEGTSNPNLYWYRQAAGRGLQLLFYSVGIGQISSEVPQNLSASRPQDRQFILSSKKLLLSDSGFYLCAWRKGRGTEAFFGQGTRLTVV.

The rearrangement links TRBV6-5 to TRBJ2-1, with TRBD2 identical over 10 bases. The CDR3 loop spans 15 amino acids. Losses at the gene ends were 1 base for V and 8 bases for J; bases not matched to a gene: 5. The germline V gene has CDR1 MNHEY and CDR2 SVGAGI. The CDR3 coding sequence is TGTGCCAGCAGTTACTTGCTAGCGGGGGTCTATGAGCAGTTCTTC. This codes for CASSYLLAGVYEQFF.

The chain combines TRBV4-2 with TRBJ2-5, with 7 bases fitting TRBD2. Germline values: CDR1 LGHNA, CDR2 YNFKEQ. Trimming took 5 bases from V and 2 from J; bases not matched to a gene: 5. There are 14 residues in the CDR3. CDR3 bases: TGTGCCAGCAGCTTTGGGGGGGGGCAAGAGACCCAGTACTTC. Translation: CASSFGGGQETQYF.

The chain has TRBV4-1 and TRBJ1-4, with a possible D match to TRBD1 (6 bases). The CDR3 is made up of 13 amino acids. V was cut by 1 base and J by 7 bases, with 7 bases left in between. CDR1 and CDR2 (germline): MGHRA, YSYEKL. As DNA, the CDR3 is TGCGCCAGCAGCCAAGGCAGGGGTGAAAAACTGTTTTTT. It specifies CASSQGRGEKLFF.

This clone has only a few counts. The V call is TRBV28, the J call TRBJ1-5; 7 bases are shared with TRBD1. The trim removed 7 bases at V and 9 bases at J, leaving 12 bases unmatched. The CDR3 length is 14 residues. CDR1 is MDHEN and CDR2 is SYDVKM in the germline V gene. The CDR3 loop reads CASIYDRASRPQHF. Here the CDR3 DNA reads TGTGCCAGCATCTACGACAGGGCATCTCGGCCCCAGCATTTT.

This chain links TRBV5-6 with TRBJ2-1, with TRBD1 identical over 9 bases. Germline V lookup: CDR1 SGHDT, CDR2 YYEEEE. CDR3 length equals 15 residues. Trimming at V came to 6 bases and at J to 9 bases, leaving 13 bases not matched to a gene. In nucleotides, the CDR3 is TGTGCCAGCACGCCGGGACAGGGCCTTATTAGTGAGCAGTTCTTC. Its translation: CASTPGQGLISEQFF.